Presented here are 10 T cell receptor beta chains from one specimen sequenced in a study of control samples from healthy donors and cancer patients (dated by TCRdb to about 2020). Library creation used the immunoSEQ multiplex PCR assay. The immuneACCESS repertoire file appears here via TCRdb, limited to in-frame rearrangements. These files lack a portion of the clones; in checked studies, under half of the deficit traces to unresolved V genes, and the cause of the others is not known. This sample holds 75,000 to 100,000 clones; 86% were observed only once. The biggest ten clones account for roughly 1.3% of the sample. Sequenced: blood. These receptors came from a woman aged 45-65 years in good health.

The chain carries TRBV7-9 and TRBJ1-1; D gene ambiguous. CDR3 size: 14 residues. Per germline, CDR1 SEHNR and CDR2 FQNEAQ (reference sequence). V was shortened by 1 base and J by 9 bases, with 15 bases between the two germline ends. As DNA, the CDR3 is TGTGCCAGCAGCTTAGTGTCCGGGCAGTCTAAAGCTTTCTTT. Its translation: CASSLVSGQSKAFF.

The rearrangement joins TRBV12-5 to TRBJ2-2, with D tentatively TRBD1 (6 bases). V gave up 5 bases and J gave up 7 bases, with 14 bases separating them. Looked up from germline, CDR1 is LGHNT and CDR2 is FRNRAP. CDR3 length: 14 residues. CDR3 nucleotide sequence: TGTGCTAGTGGTGTCACACAGGGTTTCGGGGAGCTGTTTTTT. The encoded protein is CASGVTQGFGELFF.

This sequence joins TRBV11-1 and TRBJ2-1, with 11 bases lining up with TRBD2. The CDR3 contains 16 residues. CDR1 SGHAT and CDR2 FQDESV come from the germline V gene (reference sequence). The V and J ends lost 4 bases and 9 bases, in that order; junction bases with no gene match: 11. In DNA, the CDR3 is TGTGCCAGCAGCTCCGGTCTGGGACTAGCGGTGAGTGAGCAGTTCTTC. Protein sequence: CASSSGLGLAVSEQFF.

Note on this clone: Other nucleotide sequences from this sample produce the same CDR3. The rearrangement joins TRBV6-5 to TRBJ1-2, with 8 nucleotides matching TRBD1. V was pared by 4 bases and J by 4 bases, with 2 bases of the junction left unmatched. The length of the CDR3 is 13 residues. Germline CDR1 and CDR2: MNHEY and SVGAGI. The CDR3 reads CASSWDRFYGYTF. As DNA, the CDR3 is TGTGCCAGCAGTTGGGACAGGTTCTATGGCTACACCTTC.

The chain has TRBV7-8 and TRBJ1-2; 9 nucleotides agree with TRBD1. Germline-derived CDR1 and CDR2 are SGHVS and FQNEAQ. This CDR3 is built from 14 residues. Trimming cost V 3 bases and J 7 bases; bases outside gene matches: 6. CDR3 sequence reads: CASSFDRGIVGYTF. The CDR3 nucleotides read TGTGCCAGCAGCTTTGACAGGGGGATTGTTGGCTACACCTTC.

The genes are TRBV5-4 and TRBJ1-6; D unresolved. V lost 0 bases to trimming and J lost 6 bases, with 10 bases between them. Germline loops: CDR1 SGHNT, CDR2 YYREEE (reference sequence). This CDR3 has 15 amino acids. The CDR3 here is CASSLGVMSNSPLHF. The CDR3 DNA follows: TGTGCCAGCAGCTTGGGGGTGATGAGTAATTCACCCCTCCACTTT. Full variable domain (missing parts from reference TRBV5-4 and TRBJ1-6): ETGVTQSPTHLIKTRGQQVTLRCSSQSGHNTVSWYQQALGQGPQFIFQYYREEENGRGNFPPRFSGLQFPNYSSELNVNALELDDSALYLCASSLGVMSNSPLHFGNGTRLTVT.

The rearrangement links TRBV5-1 to TRBJ2-5; D perhaps matches TRBD1 (5 bases). Germline loops: CDR1 SGHRS, CDR2 YFSETQ. The V gene lost 2 bases and the J gene lost 6 bases, with 14 bases spanning the gap. This CDR3 has 14 amino acids. The CDR3 DNA is TGCGCCAGCAGCTTAGACGCAGGGATGCAGACCCAGTACTTC. As protein: CASSLDAGMQTQYF.

The chain employs TRBV2 and TRBJ1-2; D may be TRBD1 (6 bases). Germline V gene sequence: CDR1 SNHLY, CDR2 FYNNEI. There are 14 residues in the CDR3. V lost 3 bases, J lost 4 bases, and 12 bases lay in between. CDR3 protein: CASSDGVGGYGYTF. The CDR3 coding sequence is TGTGCCAGCAGTGATGGCGTAGGGGGCTATGGCTACACCTTC.

The gene calls are TRBV29-1 and TRBJ1-1; D is uncertain. The CDR3 loop spans 14 amino acids. Trimming left V 8 bases short and J 3 bases short, with 19 bases between. CDR1 and CDR2 from the germline V gene are SQVTM and ANQGSEA. CDR3 sequence: CSSKGAQKDTEAFF. For the CDR3, the DNA is TGCAGCTCGAAGGGCGCGCAAAAGGACACTGAAGCTTTCTTT.

This sequence joins TRBV2 and TRBJ2-1, with 7 bases aligning to TRBD2. Germline V gene sequence: CDR1 SNHLY, CDR2 FYNNEI. The trim removed 7 bases at V and 5 bases at J, leaving 8 bases unmatched. The CDR3 is made up of 14 amino acids. The CDR3 sequence is CASIGRGIHNEQFF. CDR3 bases: TGTGCCAGCATCGGGCGGGGGATCCACAATGAGCAGTTCTTC.